Below are 25 T cell receptor beta chains sequenced from a single sample in a study of T cell responses to AZD1222 COVID-19 vaccine. Assay: immunoSEQ multiplex PCR; the TCRdb copy retains only in-frame clones and omits some. The ten most abundant clones cover around 2.4% of a sample with 150,000 or so clones. Sequencing input: peripheral blood. The receptors here all came from an adult in good health.

V usage is TRBV9 and J usage is TRBJ1-1; D is undetermined. The CDR3 runs to 14 residues. Trimming cost V 0 bases and J 1 base, with 7 bases left between them. Germline loops: CDR1 SGDLS, CDR2 YYNGEE. CDR3 loop: CASSVDFANTEAFF. For the CDR3, the DNA is TGTGCCAGCAGCGTAGATTTCGCGAACACTGAAGCTTTCTTT. Full variable domain (outside the CDR3, taken from reference TRBV9 and TRBJ1-1): DSGVTQTPKHLITATGQRVTLRCSPRSGDLSVYWYQQSLDQGLQFLIQYYNGEERAKGNILERFSAQQFPDLHSELNLSSLELGDSALYFCASSVDFANTEAFFGQGTRLTVV.

The chain couples TRBV28 to TRBJ1-2; 7 bases are a match to TRBD1. The V and J ends lost 6 bases and 7 bases, in that order; junction bases with no gene match: 8. Germline V gene lookup returns CDR1 MDHEN and CDR2 SYDVKM. The CDR3 covers 13 residues. For the CDR3, the DNA is TGTGCCAGCAGGCCCACAGGGGATATTGGCTACACCTTC. Protein product: CASRPTGDIGYTF.

The chain links TRBV19 to TRBJ2-3; 10 nucleotides match TRBD2. The germline V gene encodes CDR1 LNHDA and CDR2 SQIVND (reference sequence). The CDR3 has 15 amino acids. V lost 7 bases to trimming and J lost 0 bases; unmatched junction nucleotides: 4. The CDR3 DNA reads TGTGCCAGTAAACCTAGCGGGGGAAGCACAGATACGCAGTATTTT. Its protein is CASKPSGGSTDTQYF. The whole variable domain, remainder taken from reference TRBV19 and TRBJ2-3, is DGGITQSPKYLFRKEGQNVTLSCEQNLNHDAMYWYRQDPGQGLRLIYYSQIVNDFQKGDIAEGYSVSREKKESFPLTVTSAQKNPTAFYLCASKPSGGSTDTQYFGPGTRLTVL.

The V and J genes are TRBV2 and TRBJ2-7; the D gene is possibly TRBD2 (5 bases). The CDR3 extends over 14 amino acids. Trimming took 3 bases from V and 6 from J, leaving 15 bases between them. Per the germline V gene, CDR1 is SNHLY and CDR2 is FYNNEI. The CDR3 DNA follows: TGTGCCAGCAGTGAGCTAGCAAGCTCGGTCGAGCAGTACTTC. Protein: CASSELASSVEQYF.

J is TRBJ1-5 and V is TRBV2; D ambiguous. CDR1 and CDR2 (germline): SNHLY, FYNNEI. V shed 7 bases and J shed 3 bases, with 13 bases lying between them. The CDR3 loop spans 14 amino acids. The CDR3 region has the DNA TGTGCCAGCACCGCGGGCACCCACAATCAGCCCCAGCATTTT. This translates into CASTAGTHNQPQHF.

The chain uses TRBV4-1 and TRBJ1-1; 7 bases fit TRBD1. The V and J ends lost 5 bases and 2 bases, in that order; junction bases with no gene match: 5. The CDR3 length is 14 residues. From germline, CDR1 is MGHRA and CDR2 YSYEKL. The CDR3, as DNA: TGCGCCAGCAGCGGCGACAGGGTTAACACTGAAGCTTTCTTT. As protein: CASSGDRVNTEAFF.

V is TRBV5-4 and J is TRBJ2-2, with TRBD1 matching over 11 bases. The CDR3 is 17 amino acids. Germline V CDR1 and CDR2: SGHNT, YYREEE (reference sequence). Germline trimming cut 4 bases from V and 1 base from J; bases unmatched to any gene: 6. Here the CDR3 reads CASSPGQGARNTGELFF. The DNA of the CDR3 is TGTGCCAGCAGCCCCGGACAGGGGGCGCGGAACACCGGGGAGCTGTTTTTT.

V gene TRBV30 combines with J gene TRBJ1-6; 7 bases map to TRBD1. Per germline, CDR1 GTSNPN and CDR2 SVGIG (reference sequence). Unmatched junction bases numbered 5, after V lost 3 bases and J lost 9 bases. CDR3 size: 13 residues. CDR3 sequence (DNA): TGTGCCTGGAGAGATCAGGGGGGTTCACCCCTCCACTTT. Translated, it gives CAWRDQGGSPLHF. The full variable domain, rest sourced from reference TRBV30 and TRBJ1-6, is SQTIHQWPATLVQPVGSPLSLECTVEGTSNPNLYWYRQAAGRGLQLLFYSVGIGQISSEVPQNLSASRPQDRQFILSSKKLLLSDSGFYLCAWRDQGGSPLHFGNGTRLTVT.

CDR3 DNA: TGTGCCAGTAGTATAAACAGTCGCAATCAGCCCCAGCATTTT. This codes for CASSINSRNQPQHF. V is TRBV19 and J is TRBJ1-5; D unclear. The ends were cut back, 2 bases at V and 2 bases at J, with 7 bases in the middle. This CDR3 has 14 amino acids. CDR1 is LNHDA and CDR2 is SQIVND in the germline V gene (reference sequence).

The chain uses TRBV9 and TRBJ2-2; 12 bases agree with TRBD2. The CDR3 is made up of 16 amino acids. The trim removed 3 bases at V and 5 bases at J, leaving 5 bases unmatched. Germline lookup yields CDR1 SGDLS and CDR2 YYNGEE. The CDR3 DNA sequence: TGTGCCAGCAGCGGGGGACTAGCGGGCCAAACCGGGGAGCTGTTTTTT. It encodes CASSGGLAGQTGELFF.

V is TRBV4-1 and J is TRBJ2-4; D not certain. Germline values: CDR1 MGHRA, CDR2 YSYEKL. This CDR3 has 19 amino acids. V gave up 1 base and J gave up 0 bases, with 19 bases separating them. CDR3 sequence: CASSQGYVPGRLAKNIQYF. The CDR3 DNA reads as TGCGCCAGCAGCCAAGGTTATGTGCCGGGCAGGTTAGCCAAAAACATTCAGTACTTC.

The gene calls are TRBV5-1 and TRBJ1-5; D unclear. V lost 1 base to trimming and J lost 1 base, with 9 bases between them. The CDR3 sequence is 15 residues long. CDR1 and CDR2 (germline): SGHRS, YFSETQ. This chain's CDR3 is CASSLIPGSNQPQHF. CDR3 DNA: TGCGCCAGCAGCTTGATCCCCGGGAGCAATCAGCCCCAGCATTTT. Using reference TRBV5-1 and TRBJ1-5 for the parts outside the CDR3, the full variable domain is KAGVTQTPRYLIKTRGQQVTLSCSPISGHRSVSWYQQTPGQGLQFLFEYFSETQRNKGNFPGRFSGRQFSNSRSEMNVSTLELGDSALYLCASSLIPGSNQPQHFGDGTRLSIL.

V and J are TRBV15 and TRBJ2-1; D is possibly TRBD2 (6 bases). CDR3 size: 20 residues. V was cut by 0 bases and J by 7 bases, with 28 bases left in between. Germline V gene lookup returns CDR1 LNHNV and CDR2 YYDKDF (reference sequence). The CDR3 region is CATSRDLRDLLAVRVNEQFF. CDR3 nucleotide sequence: TGTGCCACCAGCAGAGATCTCCGGGACCTACTAGCAGTCAGGGTTAATGAGCAGTTCTTC.

The V and J genes are TRBV3-1 (or the pseudogene TRBV3-2) and TRBJ2-7; 8 nucleotides agree with TRBD2. The CDR3 length is 14 residues. Trimming took 0 bases from V and 9 from J; bases not matched to a gene: 7. Germline CDR1 and CDR2: LGHDT and YNNKEL (reference sequence). The CDR3 DNA sequence: TGTGCCAGCAGCCAAGAGGTCAGGCGGGGGGCGCAGTACTTC. Translated, it gives CASSQEVRRGAQYF.

The V and J genes are TRBV6-2 or TRBV6-3 and TRBJ2-3; 8 bases map to TRBD2. In germline, CDR1 is MNHEY, CDR2 SVGEGT. The junction had 5 bases not matched to a gene; V was cut back by 2 bases and J by 4 bases. The CDR3 contains 15 residues. CDR3: CASSYPAGDPDTQYF. DNA for the CDR3: TGTGCCAGCAGTTACCCAGCGGGGGACCCAGATACGCAGTATTTT.

This chain links TRBV6-5 with TRBJ1-4; maybe TRBD1 (5 bases). With 5 bases removed from V and 5 bases from J, the gap between germline ends came to 15 bases. The CDR3 is 15 amino acids. Germline loops: CDR1 MNHEY, CDR2 SVGAGI. The CDR3 protein is CASSNRDQGNEKLFF. CDR3 coding DNA: TGTGCCAGCAGTAACCGGGACCAAGGAAATGAAAAACTGTTTTTT.

The V gene is TRBV7-2, the J gene TRBJ1-1, with a weak D call TRBD1 (6 bases). The CDR3 extends over 14 amino acids. Trimming stripped 1 base from V and 11 bases from J, with 17 bases between. Germline V CDR1 and CDR2: SGHTA, FQGNSA. In DNA form, the CDR3 reads TGTGCCAGCAGCTTAGATTACGGACAGCAAAATGCTTTCTTT. Translating gives CASSLDYGQQNAFF.

The rearrangement joins TRBV24-1 to TRBJ1-3; D remains ambiguous. The CDR3 spans 17 residues. The germline V gene encodes CDR1 KGHDR and CDR2 SFDVKD. Trimming stripped 1 base from V and 0 bases from J, with 12 bases between. CDR3 sequence (DNA): TGTGCCACCAGTGATTTTAACCCCTCCACCTCTGGAAACACCATATATTTT. Translated: CATSDFNPSTSGNTIYF.

With regard to this clone: One end of the junction does not line up with germline, which may come from a read error. The CDR3 sequence is CASSNSWARTYGYTF. DNA of the CDR3: TGTGCCAGCAGTAACTCGTGGGCCCGGACCTATGGCTACACCTTC. This chain links TRBV6-5 with TRBJ1-2; no clear D. Germline loops: CDR1 MNHEY, CDR2 SVGAGI. CDR3 length: 15 amino acids.

The chain recombines TRBV14 with TRBJ1-3; no definite D call. Between the trimmed V and J ends, which lost 4 bases and 4 bases, there was a span of 17 bases. The CDR3 length is 16 residues. CDR1 SGHDN and CDR2 FVKESK come from the germline V gene. This CDR3 is CASSPRILTAGNTIYF. As DNA, the CDR3 is TGTGCCAGCAGCCCACGGATCCTTACGGCGGGAAACACCATATATTTT.

The chain couples TRBV9 to TRBJ1-5; D not resolved. V lost 5 bases and J lost 0, with 12 bases in between. Germline V gene sequence: CDR1 SGDLS, CDR2 YYNGEE. This CDR3 is 15 amino acids long. The CDR3 spells CASSADKNSNQPQHF. Here the CDR3 DNA reads TGTGCCAGCAGTGCCGATAAGAATAGCAATCAGCCCCAGCATTTT.

CDR3 residues: CASSRDRFEKLFF. Here the CDR3 DNA reads TGTGCCAGCTCCAGAGACAGATTTGAAAAACTGTTTTTT. This rearrangement joins TRBV28 to TRBJ1-4; D is perhaps TRBD1 (5 bases). The germline V gene has CDR1 MDHEN and CDR2 SYDVKM. This CDR3 has 13 amino acids. Trimming left V 8 bases short and J 7 bases short, with 14 bases between. The complete variable domain, with remaining parts taken from reference TRBV28 and TRBJ1-4, reads DVKVTQSSRYLVKRTGEKVFLECVQDMDHENMFWYRQDPGLGLRLIYFSYDVKMKEKGDIPEGYSVSREKKERFSLILESASTNQTSMYLCASSRDRFEKLFFGSGTQLSVL.

The V gene is TRBV10-3, the J gene TRBJ2-7; possible D gene TRBD2, 5 bases. Germline CDR1 is ENHRY and CDR2 is SYGVKD. CDR3 size: 14 residues. Trimming removed 2 bases from V and 3 bases from J, with 11 bases in between. The CDR3 DNA follows: TGTGCCATCAGTGAGCGGGGAAGCAACTACGAGCAGTACTTC. It codes for CAISERGSNYEQYF.

This chain uses TRBV7-9 with TRBJ2-7; 9 bases align to TRBD2. Losses at the gene ends were 4 bases for V and 0 bases for J; bases not matched to a gene: 10. In germline, CDR1 is SEHNR, CDR2 FQNEAQ (reference sequence). The CDR3 runs 17 residues. The CDR3 reads CASSSTVSGGSSYEQYF. The CDR3, as DNA: TGTGCCAGCAGCTCCACGGTTAGCGGGGGCAGCTCCTACGAGCAGTACTTC.

The chain combines TRBV4-2 with TRBJ1-1, with D maybe TRBD1 (6 bases). This CDR3 is 15 amino acids long. The germline V gene has CDR1 LGHNA and CDR2 YNFKEQ. Trimming stripped 5 bases from V and 1 base from J, with 14 bases between. The DNA for the CDR3 is TGTGCCAGCAGCTCCCCGACAGGACAGAACACTGAAGCTTTCTTT. Translation gives CASSSPTGQNTEAFF.